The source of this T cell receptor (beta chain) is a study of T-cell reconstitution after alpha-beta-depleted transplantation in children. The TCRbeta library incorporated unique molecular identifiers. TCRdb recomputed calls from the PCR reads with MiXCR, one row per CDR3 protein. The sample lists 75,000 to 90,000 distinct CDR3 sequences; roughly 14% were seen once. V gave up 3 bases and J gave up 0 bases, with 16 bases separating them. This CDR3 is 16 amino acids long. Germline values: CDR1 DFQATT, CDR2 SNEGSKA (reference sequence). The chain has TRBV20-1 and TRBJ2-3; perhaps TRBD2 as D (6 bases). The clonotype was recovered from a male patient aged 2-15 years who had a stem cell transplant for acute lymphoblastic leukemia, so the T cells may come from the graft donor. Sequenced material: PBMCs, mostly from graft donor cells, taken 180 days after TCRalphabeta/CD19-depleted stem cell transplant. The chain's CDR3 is CSASPSSGASTDTQYF. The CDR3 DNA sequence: TGCAGTGCTAGTCCCTCATCGGGAGCTAGCACAGATACGCAGTATTTT.